The 16 T cell receptor beta chains below all came from one sample that was sequenced in a study of T cells after yellow fever vaccination. TCRdb independently ran MiXCR on the 5' RACE reads; one entry per CDR3 protein. Altogether more than 200,000 distinct CDR3 sequences are present, about 3.5% being singletons, with the ten largest covering 15% to 20%. The sample was PBMCs, taken 15 days after the yellow fever booster vaccination. The receptors stem from a man aged 18 to 29 who received the YFV17D yellow fever vaccine.

This clonotype was detected many times. This chain links TRBV7-3 with TRBJ2-5; D is ambiguous. Germline loops: CDR1 SGHTA, CDR2 FQGTGA. The CDR3 has 12 amino acids. V was trimmed by 6 bases and J by 5 bases, leaving 10 bases between them. The CDR3 loop is CASRSGSETQYF. In DNA, the CDR3 is TGTGCCAGCAGGTCGGGCTCGGAGACCCAGTACTTC.

This clonotype has ten or more counts. The chain couples TRBV29-1 to TRBJ2-1; D possibly uses TRBD1 or TRBD2 (6 bases each). Trimming took off 6 bases at V and 5 bases at J, with 20 bases between the two ends. CDR1 and CDR2 (germline): SQVTM, ANQGSEA. The CDR3 is 15 amino acids. CDR3: CSVDGARGLNNEQFF. CDR3 DNA: TGCAGCGTGGACGGGGCCCGGGGGCTAAACAATGAGCAGTTCTTC.

This clonotype appeared a few times. This sequence joins TRBV28 and TRBJ1-2; D remains unclear. The CDR3 covers 14 residues. Germline CDR1 MDHEN, CDR2 SYDVKM. With 3 bases removed from V and 8 bases from J, the gap between germline ends came to 16 bases. CDR3 sequence reads: CASSLYKGPLGYTF. In nucleotides, the CDR3 is TGTGCCAGCAGTTTGTATAAGGGCCCCTTGGGCTACACCTTC.

This clonotype was seen repeatedly, ten times or more. This chain links TRBV3-1 with TRBJ2-2; D perhaps matches TRBD1 (6 bases). The CDR3 is 15 residues long. Germline V gene data show CDR1 as LGHDT and CDR2 as YNNKEL (reference sequence). V was shortened by 3 bases and J by 4 bases, with 12 bases between the two germline ends. This chain's CDR3 is CASSHDRITTGELFF. The CDR3 coding sequence is TGTGCCAGCAGCCACGACAGGATAACCACCGGGGAGCTGTTTTTT.

This clonotype was recorded at least ten times. The chain employs TRBV7-9 and TRBJ1-4; the match to TRBD1 covers 9 bases. The germline CDR1 and CDR2 sequences are SEHNR and FQNEAQ (reference sequence). The CDR3 extends over 15 amino acids. With 5 bases clipped from V and 8 bases from J, the junction kept 9 bases outside the gene matches. In DNA form, the CDR3 reads TGTGCCAGCAGCGGATCCGGGACAGGGTCCGAAAAACTGTTTTTT. Its translation is CASSGSGTGSEKLFF.

This clonotype was found many times. CDR3 region: CSAKDSIRDIGYIQYF. The CDR3 region has the DNA TGCAGTGCTAAAGATTCAATCCGGGACATCGGGTACATTCAGTACTTC. V is TRBV20-1 and J is TRBJ2-4, with D perhaps TRBD1 (6 bases). Trimming removed 4 bases from V and 8 bases from J, with 24 bases in between. Looked up from germline, CDR1 is DFQATT and CDR2 is SNEGSKA (reference sequence). The CDR3 contains 16 residues.

This clonotype occurred many times. The V call is TRBV12-3 or TRBV12-4, the J call TRBJ2-5, with 7 bases fitting TRBD2. The CDR3 length is 15 residues. V lost 3 bases to trimming and J lost 5 bases; unmatched junction nucleotides: 9. The CDR3 is CASSFAGLVDETQYF. CDR3 nucleotides: TGTGCCAGCAGTTTCGCTGGACTAGTGGATGAGACCCAGTACTTC.

This clonotype was observed at least ten times. The rearrangement uses TRBV27 and TRBJ1-1, with D possibly being TRBD1 (5 bases). Looked up from germline, CDR1 is MNHEY and CDR2 is SMNVEV (reference sequence). CDR3 length: 15 amino acids. The germline V and J ends were trimmed by 5 bases and 3 bases, with 16 bases remaining between them. CDR3 sequence: CASSLVRARHTEAFF. In DNA form, the CDR3 reads TGTGCCAGCAGTCTAGTCAGGGCCAGACACACTGAAGCTTTCTTT.

This clonotype was counted many times. The gene calls are TRBV6-2 or TRBV6-3 and TRBJ2-1; perhaps TRBD2 as D (5 bases). The length of the CDR3 is 15 residues. CDR1 is MNHEY, CDR2 SVGEGT, per germline. Trimming took off 7 bases at V and 5 bases at J, with 18 bases between the two ends. The CDR3 nucleotides read TGTGCCAGCACCAAAACTAGAAACCTGAACAATGAGCAGTTCTTC. This codes for CASTKTRNLNNEQFF.

This clonotype was counted ten times or more. The chain couples TRBV18 to TRBJ2-7, with D unresolved. This CDR3 region has 13 residues. The germline gives CDR1 KGHSH, CDR2 LQKENI. Trimming removed 3 bases at V and 7 bases at J, with 13 bases between. The CDR3 sequence: CASSPPGGVEQYF. Here the CDR3 DNA reads TGTGCCAGCTCACCTCCCGGCGGCGTAGAGCAGTACTTC.

This clonotype appeared many times. This chain links TRBV5-4 with TRBJ2-3, with 13 bases that match TRBD2. Germline assignment: CDR1 SGHNT and CDR2 YYREEE (reference sequence). V shed 5 bases, J shed 4 bases, and the junction held 7 bases outside the gene matches. The CDR3 is made up of 16 amino acids. CDR3 DNA sequence: TGTGCCAGCAGTCCGGTACTAGCGGGGGGGCCAGATACGCAGTATTTT. It encodes CASSPVLAGGPDTQYF.

This clonotype was picked up many times. The genes are TRBV5-1 and TRBJ2-5, with 10 positions matching TRBD2. Germline V gene lookup returns CDR1 SGHRS and CDR2 YFSETQ. V was clipped by 4 bases and J by 3 bases; unmatched bases: 6. There are 15 residues in the CDR3. Here the CDR3 DNA reads TGCGCCAGCAGCAGAAGCGGGGGGGCTGAAGAGACCCAGTACTTC. It yields the protein CASSRSGGAEETQYF. The complete variable domain, with remaining parts taken from reference TRBV5-1 and TRBJ2-5, reads KAGVTQTPRYLIKTRGQQVTLSCSPISGHRSVSWYQQTPGQGLQFLFEYFSETQRNKGNFPGRFSGRQFSNSRSEMNVSTLELGDSALYLCASSRSGGAEETQYFGPGTRLLVL.

This clonotype was picked up a small number of times. V usage is TRBV5-4 and J usage is TRBJ1-1; D remains ambiguous. The germline CDR1 and CDR2 sequences are SGHNT and YYREEE (reference sequence). This CDR3 spans 15 amino acids. With 7 bases removed from V and 1 base from J, the gap between germline ends came to 17 bases. CDR3 nucleotides: TGTGCCAGCTCACTCCCAGGCCGTAAGAACACTGAAGCTTTCTTT. Its protein product is CASSLPGRKNTEAFF.

The chain combines TRBV12-3 or TRBV12-4 with TRBJ2-1, with 7 nucleotides matching TRBD1. CDR3 length: 16 residues. V gave up 6 bases and J gave up 8 bases; unmatched junction bases: 16. The CDR3 loop is CASSHKARSRGHEQFF. The CDR3 nucleotides read TGTGCCAGCAGCCATAAGGCCAGATCTAGGGGGCATGAGCAGTTCTTC.

This clonotype was seen at least ten times. The V and J genes are TRBV20-1 and TRBJ2-2; 7 bases agree with TRBD1. V lost 3 bases, J lost 1 base, and 5 bases stayed unmatched. There are 15 residues in the CDR3. Germline-derived CDR1 and CDR2 are DFQATT and SNEGSKA (reference sequence). The CDR3 loop is CSASDREGNTGELFF. The DNA for the CDR3 is TGCAGTGCTAGTGACAGGGAAGGGAACACCGGGGAGCTGTTTTTT.

In this sample, this clonotype turned up many times. The DNA for the CDR3 is TGTGCCAGCAGCTTGACAGGGTATAATGAAAAACTGTTTTTT. Translating gives CASSLTGYNEKLFF. This chain uses TRBV5-5 with TRBJ1-4, with D tentatively TRBD1 (6 bases). Trimming left V 1 base short and J 4 bases short, with 8 bases between. The V gene's germline CDR1 is SGHKS and CDR2 YYEKEE (reference sequence). This CDR3 spans 14 amino acids.